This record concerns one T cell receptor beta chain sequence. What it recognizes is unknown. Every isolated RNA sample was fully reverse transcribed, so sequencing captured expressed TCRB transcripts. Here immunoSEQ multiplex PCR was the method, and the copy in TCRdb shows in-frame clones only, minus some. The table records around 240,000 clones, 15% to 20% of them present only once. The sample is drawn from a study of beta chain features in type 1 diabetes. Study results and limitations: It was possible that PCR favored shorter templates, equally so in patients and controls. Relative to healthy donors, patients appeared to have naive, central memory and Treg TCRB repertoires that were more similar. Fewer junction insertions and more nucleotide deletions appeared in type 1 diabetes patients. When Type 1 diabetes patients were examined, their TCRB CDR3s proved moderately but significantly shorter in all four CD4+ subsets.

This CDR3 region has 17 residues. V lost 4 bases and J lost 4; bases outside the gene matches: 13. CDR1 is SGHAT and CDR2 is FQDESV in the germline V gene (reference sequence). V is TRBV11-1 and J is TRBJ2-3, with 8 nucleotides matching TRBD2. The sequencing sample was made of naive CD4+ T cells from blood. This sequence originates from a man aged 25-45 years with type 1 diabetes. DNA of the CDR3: TGTGCCAGCAGCTCTGGTAGCGGGAACAGAAGGGCAGATACGCAGTATTTT. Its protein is CASSSGSGNRRADTQYF.